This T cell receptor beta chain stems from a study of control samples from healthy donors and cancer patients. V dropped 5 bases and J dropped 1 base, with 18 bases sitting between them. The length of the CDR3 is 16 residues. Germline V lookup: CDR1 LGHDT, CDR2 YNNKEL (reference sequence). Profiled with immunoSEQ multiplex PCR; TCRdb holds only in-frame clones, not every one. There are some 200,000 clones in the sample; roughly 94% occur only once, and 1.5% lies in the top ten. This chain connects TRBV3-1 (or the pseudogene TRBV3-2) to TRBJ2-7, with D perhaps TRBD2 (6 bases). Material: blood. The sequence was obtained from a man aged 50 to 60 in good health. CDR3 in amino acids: CASSFLARGRSYEQYF. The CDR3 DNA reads TGTGCCAGCAGCTTCCTCGCGCGGGGCCGTTCCTACGAGCAGTACTTC.